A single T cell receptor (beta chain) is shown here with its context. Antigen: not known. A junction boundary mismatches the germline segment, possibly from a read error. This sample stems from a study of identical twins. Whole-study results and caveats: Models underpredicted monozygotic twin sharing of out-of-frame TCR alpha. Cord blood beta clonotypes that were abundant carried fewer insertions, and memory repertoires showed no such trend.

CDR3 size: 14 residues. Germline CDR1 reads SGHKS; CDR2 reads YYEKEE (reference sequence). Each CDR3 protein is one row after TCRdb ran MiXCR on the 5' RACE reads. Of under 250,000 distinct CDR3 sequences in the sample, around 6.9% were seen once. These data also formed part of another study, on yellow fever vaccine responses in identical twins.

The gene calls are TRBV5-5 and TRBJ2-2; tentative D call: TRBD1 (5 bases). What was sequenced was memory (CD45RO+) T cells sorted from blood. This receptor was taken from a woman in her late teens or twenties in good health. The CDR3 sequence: CASSLGLNSGELFF. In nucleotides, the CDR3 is TGTGCCAGCAGCCTGGGGCTGAACTCCGGGGAGCTGTTTTTT. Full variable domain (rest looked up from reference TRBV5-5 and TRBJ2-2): DAGVTQSPTHLIKTRGQQVTLRCSPISGHKSVSWYQQVLGQGPQFIFQYYEKEERGRGNFPDRFSARQFPNYSSELNVNALLLGDSALYLCASSLGLNSGELFFGEGSRLTVL.